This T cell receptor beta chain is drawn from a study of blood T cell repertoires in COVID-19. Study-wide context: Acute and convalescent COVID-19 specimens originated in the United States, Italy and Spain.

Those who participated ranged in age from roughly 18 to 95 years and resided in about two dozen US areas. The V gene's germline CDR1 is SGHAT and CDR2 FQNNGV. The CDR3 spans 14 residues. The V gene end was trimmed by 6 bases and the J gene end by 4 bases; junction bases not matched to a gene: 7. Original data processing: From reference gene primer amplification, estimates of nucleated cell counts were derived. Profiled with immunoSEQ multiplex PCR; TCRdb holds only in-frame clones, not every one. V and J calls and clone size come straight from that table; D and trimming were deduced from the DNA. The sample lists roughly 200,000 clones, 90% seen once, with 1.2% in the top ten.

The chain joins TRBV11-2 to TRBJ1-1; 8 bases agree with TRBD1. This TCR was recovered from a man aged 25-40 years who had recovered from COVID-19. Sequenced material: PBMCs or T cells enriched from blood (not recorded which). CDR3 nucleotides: TGTGCCAGCAGTCCTGGACAGGGAATCACTGAAGCTTTCTTT. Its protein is CASSPGQGITEAFF.